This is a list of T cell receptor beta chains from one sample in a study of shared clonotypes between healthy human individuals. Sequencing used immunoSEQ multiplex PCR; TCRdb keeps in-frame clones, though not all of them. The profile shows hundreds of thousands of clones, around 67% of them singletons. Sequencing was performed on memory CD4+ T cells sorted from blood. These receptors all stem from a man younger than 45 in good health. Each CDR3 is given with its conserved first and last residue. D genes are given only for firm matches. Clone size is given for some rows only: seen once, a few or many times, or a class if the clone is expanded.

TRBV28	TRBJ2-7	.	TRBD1	CASSPGQGAYEQYF	TGTGCCAGCAGCCCGGGACAGGGGGCTTACGAGCAGTACTTC
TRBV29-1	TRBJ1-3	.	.	CSVEVGSSGNTIYF	TGCAGCGTTGAAGTTGGGAGCTCTGGAAACACCATATATTTT
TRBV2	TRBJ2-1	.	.	CATKRDTYNEQFF	TGTGCCACCAAGCGGGACACCTACAATGAGCAGTTCTTC
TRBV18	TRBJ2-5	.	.	CASSPRETQYF	TGTGCCAGCTCACCGCGAGAGACCCAGTACTTC
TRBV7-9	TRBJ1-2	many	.	CASSVTGGSFNGYTF	TGTGCCAGCAGCGTAACCGGTGGGAGTTTCAATGGCTACACCTTC
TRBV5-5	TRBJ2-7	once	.	CASSPPGPGPSGEQYF	TGTGCCAGCAGCCCGCCCGGACCAGGCCCCTCCGGGGAGCAGTACTTC
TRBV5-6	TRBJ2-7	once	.	CASSLRHTYEQYF	TGTGCCAGCAGCTTGCGGCATACCTACGAGCAGTACTTC
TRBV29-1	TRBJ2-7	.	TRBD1	CSVRTGYEQYF	TGCAGCGTTAGGACAGGCTACGAGCAGTACTTC
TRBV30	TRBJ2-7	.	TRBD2	CAWSASGGTYEQYF	TGTGCCTGGAGCGCTAGCGGGGGAACCTACGAGCAGTACTTC
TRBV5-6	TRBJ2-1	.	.	CASSLWGRGDNEQFF	TGTGCCAGCAGCTTGTGGGGACGTGGGGACAATGAGCAGTTCTTC
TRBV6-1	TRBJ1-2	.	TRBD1	CASSMTGGGGYTF	TGTGCCAGCAGTATGACAGGGGGCGGTGGCTACACCTTC
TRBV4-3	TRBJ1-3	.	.	CASSQDFGGATIYF	TGCGCCAGCAGCCAAGATTTCGGGGGGGCCACCATATATTTT
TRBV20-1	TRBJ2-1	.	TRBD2	CSAQLAGRQFF	TGCAGTGCTCAGCTAGCGGGAAGACAGTTCTTC
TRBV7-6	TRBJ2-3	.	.	CASSSLVGMSTDTQYF	TGTGCCAGCAGCTCCCTAGTGGGGATGAGCACAGATACGCAGTATTTT
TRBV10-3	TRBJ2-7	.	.	CAISESKDLGEQYF	TGTGCCATCAGTGAGTCGAAAGACCTGGGCGAGCAGTACTTC
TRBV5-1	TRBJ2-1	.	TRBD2	CASSQIGGRTYNEQFF	TGCGCCAGCAGCCAGATCGGCGGGAGGACCTACAATGAGCAGTTCTTC
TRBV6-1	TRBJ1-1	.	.	CASSVIYEAFF	TGTGCCAGCAGTGTTATTTATGAAGCTTTCTTT
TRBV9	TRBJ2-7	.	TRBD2	CASSGGRGYEQYF	TGTGCCAGCAGCGGCGGGAGGGGCTACGAGCAGTACTTC
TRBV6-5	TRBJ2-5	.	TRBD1	CASNLRGLRETQYF	TGTGCCAGTAACCTCAGGGGGTTGAGAGAGACCCAGTACTTC
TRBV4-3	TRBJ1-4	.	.	CASSLRVATNEKLFF	TGCGCCAGCAGCCTCCGAGTCGCAACTAATGAAAAACTGTTTTTT
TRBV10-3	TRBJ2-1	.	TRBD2	CAIRRGRGVVGNEQFF	TGTGCCATCAGGAGGGGACGGGGGGTGGTAGGCAATGAGCAGTTCTTC
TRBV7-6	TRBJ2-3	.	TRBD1	CASSTGGGTDTQYF	TGTGCCAGCAGCACAGGGGGCGGAACAGATACGCAGTATTTT
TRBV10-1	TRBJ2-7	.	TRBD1	CASSEPGTGRYEQYF	TGCGCCAGCAGTGAGCCCGGGACAGGGCGCTACGAGCAGTACTTC
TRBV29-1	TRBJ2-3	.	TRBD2	CSVTKGLAGGGTDTQYF	TGCAGCGTCACTAAGGGACTAGCGGGAGGGGGCACAGATACGCAGTATTTT
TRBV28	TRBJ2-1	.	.	CASNLPATHEQFF	TGTGCCAGCAATCTTCCAGCGACCCATGAGCAGTTCTTC
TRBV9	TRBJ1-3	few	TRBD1	CASSVAPGQGLGSGNTIYF	TGTGCCAGCAGCGTAGCCCCGGGACAGGGATTGGGCTCTGGAAACACCATATATTTT
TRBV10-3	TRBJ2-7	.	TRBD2	CAIREGPADSYEQYF	TGTGCCATCCGGGAGGGCCCTGCAGACTCCTACGAGCAGTACTTC
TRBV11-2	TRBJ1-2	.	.	CASTLDGHYGYTF	TGTGCCAGCACCCTCGACGGTCACTATGGCTACACCTTC
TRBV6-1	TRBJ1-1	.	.	CASSFGPRAFF	TGTGCCAGCAGTTTCGGACCCCGAGCTTTCTTT